What follows is one T cell receptor (beta chain) and its context. Its target is not known. This sample was taken from a study of cytomegalovirus exposure and HLA in healthy donors. Study-wide findings and caveats: Information on immune exposure was restricted to one variable (CMV serostatus).

The CDR3 has 16 amino acids. V lost 5 bases, J lost 3 bases, and 17 bases lay in between. Per the germline V gene, CDR1 is MNHNS and CDR2 is SASEGT. The PCR was carried out with 60 Vbeta primers and 13 Jbeta primers. The method was immunoSEQ multiplex PCR; TCRdb's version includes in-frame clones alone and lacks a portion of them. The table includes around 94,000 clones, around two thirds detected once. This chain connects TRBV6-1 to TRBJ1-5, with D perhaps matching TRBD1 (6 bases). The sequenced sample consisted of PBMCs. This TCR was sampled from a man aged 25 to 40 in good health and CMV-seronegative. This chain's CDR3 is CASSQVRGTLNQPQHF. The CDR3 bases are TGTGCCAGCAGTCAAGTCAGGGGAACCCTCAATCAGCCCCAGCATTTT.